These 24 T cell receptor beta chains were all obtained from the same sample, sequenced in a study of blood T cell repertoires in COVID-19. Measured with immunoSEQ multiplex PCR; TCRdb has only the in-frame clones, and not every one. The sample holds hundreds of thousands of clones; under 90% are singletons and the top ten take around a tenth. The sample consisted of peripheral blood. These receptors came from a man aged 45-65 years with COVID-19, enrolled during active disease.

The V call is TRBV18, the J call TRBJ1-2; D unclear. Germline loops: CDR1 KGHSH, CDR2 LQKENI. This CDR3 is built from 14 residues. V was cut by 3 bases and J by 2 bases, with 10 bases left in between. As DNA, the CDR3 is TGTGCCAGCTCACCCCCTCCAACAAACTATGGCTACACCTTC. It is translated as CASSPPPTNYGYTF.

Many counts were recorded for this clone. Other nucleotide sequences from this sample produce the same CDR3. The V gene is TRBV27, the J gene TRBJ2-7; 7 nucleotides line up with TRBD1. Germline values: CDR1 MNHEY, CDR2 SMNVEV (reference sequence). CDR3 size: 14 residues. V shed 6 bases, J shed 0 bases, and the junction held 5 bases outside the gene matches. The CDR3 reads CASSGQASSYEQYF. CDR3 nucleotides: TGTGCCAGCAGCGGACAGGCAAGCTCCTACGAGCAGTACTTC.

The rearrangement uses TRBV19 and TRBJ1-6, with 9 positions matching TRBD1. The CDR3 covers 16 residues. Unmatched junction bases numbered 11, after V lost 5 bases and J lost 9 bases. Germline lookup yields CDR1 LNHDA and CDR2 SQIVND (reference sequence). The CDR3 DNA reads TGTGCCAGTAGTCCCGGGACAGGGAGAGCGGGTTCACCCCTCCACTTT. Protein sequence: CASSPGTGRAGSPLHF.

The rearrangement uses TRBV7-2 and TRBJ2-2; 7 bases map to TRBD2. The CDR3 has 19 residues. CDR1 is SGHTA, CDR2 FQGNSA, per germline. After removal of 3 bases from V and 5 bases from J, the junction contained 18 bases not matched to a gene. For the CDR3, the DNA is TGTGCCAGCAGCTTCTACCCGACTCGTGCGGGAGATTTTACCGGGGAGCTGTTTTTT. It codes for CASSFYPTRAGDFTGELFF.

V gene TRBV5-4 combines with J gene TRBJ2-1; 11 positions agree with TRBD2. This CDR3 spans 15 amino acids. V lost 0 bases to trimming and J lost 8 bases; unmatched junction nucleotides: 4. Germline values: CDR1 SGHNT, CDR2 YYREEE (reference sequence). The CDR3 protein is CASSLGLAGRDEQFF. The CDR3 nucleotides read TGTGCCAGCAGCTTGGGACTAGCGGGGAGGGATGAGCAGTTCTTC.

The chain uses TRBV5-4 and TRBJ1-2; 12 nucleotides agree with TRBD1. The germline CDR1 and CDR2 sequences are SGHNT and YYREEE (reference sequence). V trimming: 4 bases; J trimming: 2 bases; junction bases outside the gene matches: 3. The CDR3 is 15 amino acids. CDR3 DNA sequence: TGTGCCAGCAGCCAGGGGACAGGGGGCAACTATGGCTACACCTTC. Its protein is CASSQGTGGNYGYTF.

The CDR3 region is CAWSRLRGTEAFF. CDR3 in DNA: TGTGCCTGGAGCCGGTTACGAGGCACTGAAGCTTTCTTT. The chain has TRBV30 and TRBJ1-1; D call uncertain. The CDR3 runs 13 residues. CDR1 and CDR2 (germline): GTSNPN, SVGIG (reference sequence). With 3 bases removed from V and 4 bases from J, the gap between germline ends came to 12 bases.

This sequence joins TRBV27 and TRBJ2-3, with 9 bases fitting TRBD2. Germline V gene sequence: CDR1 MNHEY, CDR2 SMNVEV (reference sequence). The CDR3 is 15 amino acids. V shed 8 bases and J 1 base; nucleotides not matched to a gene: 7. The CDR3 DNA is TGTGCCAGCCAGGCCCCTAGCGGGGGCACAGATACGCAGTATTTT. It translates to CASQAPSGGTDTQYF.

This chain uses TRBV29-1 with TRBJ2-1; D may be TRBD1 (6 bases). CDR3 size: 15 residues. Trimming removed 6 bases from V and 5 bases from J, with 20 bases in between. Germline CDR1 reads SQVTM; CDR2 reads ANQGSEA. The CDR3 DNA reads as TGCAGCGTCTGGGGTGGGACACACGGAAACAATGAGCAGTTCTTC. This gives the protein CSVWGGTHGNNEQFF.

The chain carries TRBV28 and TRBJ2-1, with D perhaps matching TRBD2 (6 bases). Germline V gives CDR1 MDHEN, CDR2 SYDVKM. V shed 8 bases and J shed 2 bases, with 16 bases lying between them. The CDR3 consists of 15 residues. The DNA of the CDR3 is TGTGCCAGCCGAGCGGGCGGGGAAACCTACAATGAGCAGTTCTTC. Amino acid sequence: CASRAGGETYNEQFF. The entire variable domain, with the rest obtained from reference TRBV28 and TRBJ2-1, is as follows: DVKVTQSSRYLVKRTGEKVFLECVQDMDHENMFWYRQDPGLGLRLIYFSYDVKMKEKGDIPEGYSVSREKKERFSLILESASTNQTSMYLCASRAGGETYNEQFFGPGTRLTVL.

This clone has just a few counts. This chain joins TRBV9 and TRBJ2-3, with TRBD2 matching over 7 bases. The CDR3 is 15 amino acids. J lost 1 base, V lost 0 bases, and 2 bases had no gene match. Per germline, CDR1 SGDLS and CDR2 YYNGEE. CDR3 in DNA: TGTGCCAGCAGCGTAGGGGGGAGGGGCACAGATACGCAGTATTTT. Translation gives CASSVGGRGTDTQYF.

The chain uses TRBV11-2 and TRBJ1-5; 7 nucleotides line up with TRBD1. Germline values: CDR1 SGHAT, CDR2 FQNNGV. The CDR3 covers 15 residues. With 5 bases clipped from V and 5 bases from J, the junction kept 9 bases outside the gene matches. The DNA of the CDR3 is TGTGCCAGCAGCCACGGGACAGTACCATATCAGCCCCAGCATTTT. Its translation is CASSHGTVPYQPQHF.

The V and J genes are TRBV18 and TRBJ2-3; 9 bases are a match to TRBD1. The germline gives CDR1 KGHSH, CDR2 LQKENI. J was trimmed by 2 bases and V by 4 bases; bases with no gene match: 10. The CDR3 is 17 residues long. CDR3 sequence (DNA): TGTGCCAGCTCACACAGGGGGCCGGGGCTAAACACAGATACGCAGTATTTT. Its translation is CASSHRGPGLNTDTQYF.

The chain joins TRBV20-1 to TRBJ2-7, with 7 bases aligning to TRBD2. V shed 3 bases and J 5 bases; nucleotides not matched to a gene: 13. The V gene's germline CDR1 is DFQATT and CDR2 SNEGSKA (reference sequence). The CDR3 loop spans 15 amino acids. The CDR3 DNA reads as TGCAGTGCTAGTTTAGGGTGGGAGGGGTATCACGAGCAGTACTTC. It translates to CSASLGWEGYHEQYF.

The chain combines TRBV4-3 with TRBJ1-2; 11 positions match TRBD1. There are 16 residues in the CDR3. Trimming at V came to 0 bases and at J to 3 bases, leaving 3 bases not matched to a gene. Germline CDR1 LGHNA, CDR2 YSLEER. The CDR3 spells CASSQDPDRGHYGYTF. The CDR3 DNA reads as TGCGCCAGCAGCCAAGATCCGGACAGGGGGCACTATGGCTACACCTTC.

The chain recombines TRBV7-3 with TRBJ2-1; maybe TRBD2 (6 bases). There are 14 residues in the CDR3. V lost 2 bases and J lost 5, with 10 bases in between. Germline values: CDR1 SGHTA, CDR2 FQGTGA. The CDR3 is CASSLSRGNNEQFF. The CDR3 nucleotides read TGTGCCAGCAGCTTATCGCGGGGAAACAATGAGCAGTTCTTC.

This chain links TRBV28 with TRBJ2-5; the match to TRBD1 covers 8 bases. The J segment lost 5 bases and the V segment lost 6 bases, leaving 5 bases of the junction unmatched. From germline, CDR1 is MDHEN and CDR2 SYDVKM. There are 13 residues in the CDR3. CDR3 protein: CASRGQGPETQYF. The CDR3 nucleotides read TGTGCCAGCAGAGGACAGGGTCCGGAGACCCAGTACTTC.

This rearrangement joins TRBV6-4 to TRBJ2-3, with TRBD2 matching 7 bases. The CDR3 has 13 residues. V lost 4 bases and J lost 4; bases outside the gene matches: 2. Germline V gene data show CDR1 as MRHNA and CDR2 as SNTAGT. Written as DNA, the CDR3 is TGTGCCAGCAGTGGCGGGAGTGCAGATACGCAGTATTTT. Its translation is CASSGGSADTQYF.

V gene TRBV27 combines with J gene TRBJ1-1, with D possibly TRBD1 on 6 matching bases. With 2 bases removed from V and 1 base from J, the gap between germline ends came to 17 bases. The length of the CDR3 is 17 residues. Germline loops: CDR1 MNHEY, CDR2 SMNVEV (reference sequence). For the CDR3, the DNA is TGTGCCAGCAGTTTAAGTTTTAGGACAGTCCCGAACACTGAAGCTTTCTTT. It translates to CASSLSFRTVPNTEAFF.

Details on this clone: The junction departs from the called germline gene at one end, perhaps through a read error. The genes are TRBV30 and TRBJ1-6; 8 bases agree with TRBD1. The CDR3 spans 10 residues. Germline CDR1 and CDR2: GTSNPN and SVGIG (reference sequence). This chain's CDR3 is CAWSPGQDFF. The DNA for the CDR3 is TGTGCCTGGAGTCCGGGACAGGACTTTTTT.

The chain joins TRBV29-1 to TRBJ2-1; 8 positions match TRBD2. The V segment lost 4 bases and the J segment 2 bases; nucleotides outside the gene matches: 7. Germline V gene lookup returns CDR1 SQVTM and CDR2 ANQGSEA. This CDR3 spans 15 amino acids. The CDR3, as DNA: TGCAGCGTTGGACGGAGACTAGCGACCTACAATGAGCAGTTCTTC. Protein sequence: CSVGRRLATYNEQFF.

The genes are TRBV19 and TRBJ2-3; the match to TRBD2 covers 9 bases. This CDR3 spans 15 amino acids. V trimming: 5 bases; J trimming: 4 bases; junction bases outside the gene matches: 7. The germline CDR1 and CDR2 sequences are LNHDA and SQIVND (reference sequence). The CDR3 region is CASSFAGGLPDTQYF. DNA for the CDR3: TGTGCCAGTAGTTTTGCGGGGGGGCTCCCAGATACGCAGTATTTT. The full variable domain, completed using reference TRBV19 and TRBJ2-3, is DGGITQSPKYLFRKEGQNVTLSCEQNLNHDAMYWYRQDPGQGLRLIYYSQIVNDFQKGDIAEGYSVSREKKESFPLTVTSAQKNPTAFYLCASSFAGGLPDTQYFGPGTRLTVL.

The chain is built from TRBV28 and TRBJ2-1, with 9 nucleotides matching TRBD2. Per germline, CDR1 MDHEN and CDR2 SYDVKM. Trimming took 6 bases from V and 9 from J; bases not matched to a gene: 15. CDR3 size: 16 residues. The CDR3 here is CASSKLRTSVAAEQFF. CDR3 DNA: TGTGCCAGCAGCAAGTTGAGGACTAGCGTGGCTGCTGAGCAGTTCTTC.

This clone was seen a few times. This chain connects TRBV27 to TRBJ1-1, with 7 bases identical to TRBD1. CDR1 is MNHEY, CDR2 SMNVEV, per germline (reference sequence). The CDR3 length is 15 residues. J was trimmed by 11 bases and V by 6 bases; bases with no gene match: 18. The CDR3 DNA reads TGTGCCAGCAGGAGTGAAGGGTTCGGAGGGGGCGGGGCTTTCTTT. Translated: CASRSEGFGGGGAFF.